Listed here are 20 T cell receptor beta chains from one sample, sequenced in a study of T cells after yellow fever vaccination. From the 5' RACE reads, TCRdb called clonotypes with MiXCR, one entry per CDR3 protein. The sample has about 330,000 distinct CDR3 sequences; about 8.3% are singletons. The specimen comprised PBMCs, sampled around 45 days after the first yellow fever vaccination. These receptors all stem from a man aged 18 to 29 who received the YFV17D yellow fever vaccine.

This clonotype was recorded at least ten times. The V and J genes are TRBV27 and TRBJ2-7, with D possibly being TRBD1 (5 bases). CDR1 is MNHEY and CDR2 is SMNVEV in the germline V gene (reference sequence). The CDR3 loop spans 15 amino acids. Trimming removed 6 bases from V and 0 bases from J, with 15 bases in between. The CDR3 loop is CASRKDSLSSYEQYF. The CDR3 DNA reads TGTGCCAGCAGAAAAGACAGTTTGAGCTCCTACGAGCAGTACTTC.

The chain joins TRBV6-2 or TRBV6-3 to TRBJ1-2; the match to TRBD1 covers 9 bases. This CDR3 spans 15 amino acids. V dropped 6 bases and J dropped 8; count of bases not matched to a gene: 13. CDR1 is MNHEY and CDR2 is SVGEGT in the germline V gene. The CDR3 loop is CASRHRGQGGLGYTF. CDR3 DNA: TGTGCCAGCAGACACCGGGGACAGGGAGGATTGGGCTACACCTTC.

This chain uses TRBV15 with TRBJ1-2; 7 bases are a match to TRBD1. V shed 1 base, J shed 8 bases, and the junction held 7 bases outside the gene matches. The CDR3 has 14 residues. Looked up from germline, CDR1 is LNHNV and CDR2 is YYDKDF (reference sequence). DNA for the CDR3: TGTGCCACCAGCAGAGCCCTAGGGGGCTGGGGCTACACCTTC. The encoded protein is CATSRALGGWGYTF.

V gene TRBV7-9 combines with J gene TRBJ2-2; D may correspond to TRBD1 or TRBD2 (5 bases each). The V end was cut by 3 bases, the J end by 2 bases, with 10 bases between. The CDR3 is 15 residues long. Germline V gives CDR1 SEHNR, CDR2 FQNEAQ (reference sequence). The CDR3 sequence is CASSFTGLNTGELFF. CDR3 nucleotide sequence: TGTGCCAGCAGCTTTACGGGGCTTAACACCGGGGAGCTGTTTTTT.

In this sample, this clonotype turned up a few times. The genes are TRBV18 and TRBJ2-7; D not certain. V was trimmed by 1 base and J by 7 bases, leaving 11 bases between them. In germline, CDR1 is KGHSH, CDR2 LQKENI. The CDR3 runs 13 residues. The CDR3 DNA reads TGTGCCAGCTCACCACAGGGCAAGCAAGAGCAGTACTTC. This gives the protein CASSPQGKQEQYF. Complete variable domain (other parts from reference TRBV18 and TRBJ2-7): NAGVMQNPRHLVRRRGQEARLRCSPMKGHSHVYWYRQLPEEGLKFMVYLQKENIIDESGMPKERFSAEFPKEGPSILRIQQVVRGDSAAYFCASSPQGKQEQYFGPGTRLTVT.

This chain uses TRBV30 with TRBJ1-5; 8 bases map to TRBD1. Germline CDR1 is GTSNPN and CDR2 is SVGIG (reference sequence). Losses at the gene ends were 3 bases for V and 5 bases for J; bases not matched to a gene: 6. The CDR3 totals 14 residues. CDR3 region: CAWSRTGLDQPQHF. The CDR3 DNA reads as TGTGCCTGGAGCAGGACAGGGCTGGATCAGCCCCAGCATTTT.

This clonotype came up a few times. The chain couples TRBV19 to TRBJ2-3, with TRBD2 identical over 7 bases. V gave up 4 bases and J gave up 8 bases; unmatched junction bases: 9. The germline V gene has CDR1 LNHDA and CDR2 SQIVND (reference sequence). This CDR3 comprises 14 residues. CDR3 in DNA: TGTGCCAGTAGTACCGGACTAGGGAAAAGTACGCAGTATTTT. It specifies CASSTGLGKSTQYF.

The chain uses TRBV4-3 and TRBJ1-1; D might be TRBD1 (5 bases). V shed 1 base and J shed 2 bases, with 11 bases lying between them. The CDR3 sequence is 15 residues long. Looked up from germline, CDR1 is LGHNA and CDR2 is YSLEER. CDR3 nucleotide sequence: TGCGCCAGCAGCCAAGGGGGGGGACGAAACACTGAAGCTTTCTTT. Its protein is CASSQGGGRNTEAFF.

This clonotype was seen only a few times. This chain links TRBV10-3 with TRBJ1-1; D is undetermined. CDR3 size: 12 residues. Trimming took off 4 bases at V and 5 bases at J, with 8 bases between the two ends. Germline V gene lookup returns CDR1 ENHRY and CDR2 SYGVKD. CDR3: CAISAVATEAFF. The CDR3 bases are TGTGCCATCAGTGCCGTGGCGACTGAAGCTTTCTTT.

The genes are TRBV20-1 and TRBJ2-1; D ambiguous. The CDR3 covers 16 residues. Germline loops: CDR1 DFQATT, CDR2 SNEGSKA (reference sequence). V lost 3 bases to trimming and J lost 0 bases, with 15 bases between them. In nucleotides, the CDR3 is TGCAGTGCTAGGGTCCAGACTCATAGCTCCTACAATGAGCAGTTCTTC. Its protein product is CSARVQTHSSYNEQFF.

The chain employs TRBV9 and TRBJ2-4, with a possible D match to TRBD2 (5 bases). Germline CDR1 and CDR2: SGDLS and YYNGEE. The length of the CDR3 is 11 residues. Between the trimmed V and J ends, which lost 9 bases and 7 bases, there was a span of 11 bases. The CDR3 DNA reads TGTGCCACCGGGGTTCCGAACATTCAGTACTTC. This sequence encodes CATGVPNIQYF.

The CDR3 loop reads CASSSFGNEQYF. CDR3 nucleotide sequence: TGTGCCAGCAGCTCCTTCGGCAACGAGCAGTACTTC. The chain couples TRBV11-2 to TRBJ2-7; no firm D call. The CDR3 is 12 amino acids. Looked up from germline, CDR1 is SGHAT and CDR2 is FQNNGV. V was clipped by 4 bases and J by 5 bases, with 9 bases between them.

This clonotype showed up just a few times. This sequence joins TRBV6-2 or TRBV6-3 and TRBJ2-3, with 10 nucleotides matching TRBD1. Trimming removed 5 bases from V and 1 base from J; junction bases left unmatched: 6. This CDR3 spans 16 amino acids. Germline loops: CDR1 MNHEY, CDR2 SVGEGT. CDR3 residues: CASSHDRGPGTDTQYF. In DNA form, the CDR3 reads TGTGCCAGCAGTCACGACAGGGGGCCGGGCACAGATACGCAGTATTTT.

Worth noting for this clonotype: Germline and junction disagree at one end, which may indicate a read error. V and J are TRBV7-2 and TRBJ2-1; a weak D match, TRBD1 (7 bases). CDR3 length: 15 residues. In germline, CDR1 is SGHTA, CDR2 FQGNSA. This CDR3 is CASSLALGGGEELFF. DNA for the CDR3: TGTGCCAGCAGCTTAGCCCTAGGAGGGGGCGAAGAGCTGTTCTTC.

This clonotype turned up a few times. J is TRBJ1-1 and V is TRBV5-1; D unclear. Germline-derived CDR1 and CDR2 are SGHRS and YFSETQ. V was trimmed by 0 bases and J by 4 bases, leaving 10 bases between them. The CDR3 is made up of 14 amino acids. DNA of the CDR3: TGCGCCAGCAGCTTGGTTCCGGGCGGCACTGAAGCTTTCTTT. Its protein product is CASSLVPGGTEAFF.

The chain employs TRBV7-3 and TRBJ1-1, with D possibly being TRBD1 (5 bases). The germline V gene has CDR1 SGHTA and CDR2 FQGTGA. The CDR3 spans 17 residues. Trimming removed 5 bases from V and 0 bases from J, with 19 bases in between. The CDR3 sequence is CASSPLGRWGMNTEAFF. Written as DNA, the CDR3 is TGTGCCAGCAGCCCTCTAGGGCGGTGGGGGATGAACACTGAAGCTTTCTTT.

This clonotype was picked up a small number of times. This sequence joins TRBV27 and TRBJ2-7; 7 bases are shared with TRBD1. Germline CDR1 MNHEY, CDR2 SMNVEV (reference sequence). Germline trimming cut 2 bases from V and 5 bases from J; bases unmatched to any gene: 0. The length of the CDR3 is 12 residues. The DNA for the CDR3 is TGTGCCAGCAGTTTACAGGGGGACGAGCAGTACTTC. The encoded protein is CASSLQGDEQYF.

This clonotype has a count of ten or more. The chain carries TRBV9 and TRBJ1-6, with a possible D match to TRBD1 (6 bases). The CDR3 runs to 14 residues. Trimming pared 4 bases from V and 10 bases from J, leaving 15 bases between. Looked up from germline, CDR1 is SGDLS and CDR2 is YYNGEE. The CDR3 here is CASSPWGAGSPLHF. CDR3 bases: TGTGCCAGCAGCCCTTGGGGGGCAGGATCACCCCTCCACTTT.

A few counts support this clonotype. The chain couples TRBV29-1 to TRBJ1-2, with a weak D call TRBD1 (5 bases). Germline CDR1 and CDR2: SQVTM and ANQGSEA. Trimming removed 6 bases at V and 6 bases at J, with 11 bases between. This CDR3 has 11 residues. The CDR3 loop is CSVRGGNGYTF. The CDR3 DNA is TGCAGCGTGCGGGGGGGTAATGGCTACACCTTC.

Only a few counts were recorded for this clonotype. V usage is TRBV29-1 and J usage is TRBJ2-7, with TRBD2 matching 8 bases. CDR3 length equals 15 residues. The trim removed 2 bases at V and 3 bases at J, leaving 9 bases unmatched. Germline assignment: CDR1 SQVTM and CDR2 ANQGSEA. DNA for the CDR3: TGCAGCGTTGAACGCGGGAGCGGGGGAGACTACGAGCAGTACTTC. Translation: CSVERGSGGDYEQYF.